The T cell receptor (beta chain) under discussion was sequenced for a study of T cells after somatic rescue of genetic block. Clones were sequenced by immunoSEQ multiplex PCR, and TCRdb holds only the in-frame ones, with some missing. The sample includes 14,000 to 15,000 clones, 72% of them seen just once. The V segment lost 2 bases and the J segment 4 bases; nucleotides outside the gene matches: 8. CDR3 length: 15 amino acids. Germline CDR1 is SGHDT and CDR2 is YYEEEE. V and J are TRBV5-6 and TRBJ1-2; 7 nucleotides line up with TRBD1. The sample consisted of peripheral blood mononuclear cells (PBMCs). The receptor was derived from a boy aged 10-17 years. CDR3 loop: CASSFGGGGVYGYTF. The CDR3 DNA sequence: TGTGCCAGCAGCTTCGGGGGAGGGGGCGTCTATGGCTACACCTTC.